This TCR beta chain came from a study of shared clonotypes between healthy human individuals. The wider study: The donor group consisted of a couple of women and three men, aged 18 to 49.

Here immunoSEQ multiplex PCR was the method, and the copy in TCRdb shows in-frame clones only, minus some. This sample has roughly 2,500,000 clones; 90% to 95% occur once, and the top ten carry 0.36%. The CDR3 sequence is 13 residues long. The V gene's germline CDR1 is SGHRS and CDR2 YFSETQ. The V gene lost 2 bases and the J gene lost 0 bases, with 4 bases spanning the gap. Regarding this clone: Other DNA sequences in this specimen translate into the identical CDR3.

The V gene is TRBV5-1, the J gene TRBJ2-3; no definite D call. The sequence was collected from a man aged 18 to 29 in good health. Some clones in this sample may be carry-over from other donors' samples. Sequences were obtained from naive CD4+ T cells from PBMCs. Subset: CD45RA+ positively selected. CDR3 nucleotides: TGCGCCAGCAGCTTACCAAGCACAGATACGCAGTATTTT. Protein sequence: CASSLPSTDTQYF. The entire variable domain, with the rest obtained from reference TRBV5-1 and TRBJ2-3, is as follows: KAGVTQTPRYLIKTRGQQVTLSCSPISGHRSVSWYQQTPGQGLQFLFEYFSETQRNKGNFPGRFSGRQFSNSRSEMNVSTLELGDSALYLCASSLPSTDTQYFGPGTRLTVL.